The 15 T cell receptor beta chains given below trace back to one sample, sequenced in a study of graft-versus-host responses after intestinal transplantation. Repertoires were generated with immunoSEQ multiplex PCR, while TCRdb's copy carries only in-frame clones and drops some. This table holds under 90,000 clones, about nine tenths found once. This sample comprised PBMCs, obtained 98 days after intestinal transplantation. These receptors were collected from a human patient who received an intestinal transplant, so some T cells may come from the graft donor.

This rearrangement joins TRBV10-2 to TRBJ1-1, with D possibly TRBD1 on 6 matching bases. This CDR3 contains 14 residues. Germline V lookup: CDR1 WSHSY, CDR2 SAAADI. Trimming removed 6 bases from V and 4 bases from J, with 15 bases in between. CDR3 loop: CASRGGPRGTEAFF. The CDR3 DNA sequence: TGCGCCAGCAGGGGGGGGCCCCGGGGCACTGAAGCTTTCTTT.

This sequence joins TRBV2 and TRBJ1-2, with 7 positions matching TRBD1. The CDR3 is made up of 15 amino acids. The junction had 9 bases not matched to a gene; V was cut back by 6 bases and J by 2 bases. CDR1 SNHLY and CDR2 FYNNEI come from the germline V gene. The CDR3 protein is CASSETGALNYGYTF. CDR3 nucleotides: TGTGCCAGCAGCGAAACAGGGGCGCTAAACTATGGCTACACCTTC.

The V gene is TRBV5-6, the J gene TRBJ2-1, with D hard to call. Trimming stripped 1 base from V and 5 bases from J, with 4 bases between. The CDR3 has 12 amino acids. Germline V gene lookup returns CDR1 SGHDT and CDR2 YYEEEE. The CDR3 reads CASSLRDNEQFF. CDR3 DNA: TGTGCCAGCAGCTTGCGGGACAATGAGCAGTTCTTC.

This chain links TRBV19 with TRBJ1-2; 9 nucleotides agree with TRBD1. V gave up 8 bases and J gave up 4 bases; unmatched junction bases: 14. The CDR3 length is 16 residues. Germline V lookup: CDR1 LNHDA, CDR2 SQIVND (reference sequence). CDR3 region: CASYGTGYEEGYGYTF. The CDR3 DNA is TGTGCCAGTTACGGGACAGGGTACGAAGAGGGCTATGGCTACACCTTC.

The chain links TRBV4-1 to TRBJ2-3, with D tentatively TRBD1 (6 bases). With 4 bases removed from V and 0 bases from J, the gap between germline ends came to 20 bases. The CDR3 is made up of 18 amino acids. Germline CDR1 and CDR2: MGHRA and YSYEKL. The CDR3 sequence: CASSLRLYRVSSTDTQYF. The CDR3 DNA sequence: TGCGCCAGCAGCCTACGCCTATACAGGGTCTCTAGCACAGATACGCAGTATTTT.

The chain carries TRBV4-1 and TRBJ1-6; 9 bases agree with TRBD1. There are 20 residues in the CDR3. CDR1 and CDR2 from the germline V gene are MGHRA and YSYEKL. Losses at the gene ends were 0 bases for V and 2 bases for J; bases not matched to a gene: 11. The CDR3 sequence is CASSQEARGQGGTYNSPLHF. The CDR3 nucleotides are TGCGCCAGCAGCCAAGAGGCCCGGGGACAGGGCGGTACCTATAATTCACCCCTCCACTTT.

This chain links TRBV9 with TRBJ2-1, with 8 bases fitting TRBD2. The germline CDR1 and CDR2 sequences are SGDLS and YYNGEE. The CDR3 is 15 residues long. With V trimmed by 0 bases and J by 10 bases, 9 bases remained unmatched. CDR3 protein: CASSVVGSGVSEQFF. The DNA of the CDR3 is TGTGCCAGCAGCGTAGTTGGTAGCGGGGTAAGCGAGCAGTTCTTC.

There are a few counts of this clone. This rearrangement joins TRBV6-1 to TRBJ1-3; perhaps TRBD1 as D (5 bases). Trimming left V 2 bases short and J 3 bases short, with 8 bases between. CDR1 and CDR2 (germline): MNHNS, SASEGT. The CDR3 consists of 14 residues. CDR3 sequence (DNA): TGTGCCAGCAGTGAAAGGGGCCTTGGAAACACCATATATTTT. This gives the protein CASSERGLGNTIYF.

The chain is built from TRBV28 and TRBJ1-2; 9 nucleotides agree with TRBD1. Looked up from germline, CDR1 is MDHEN and CDR2 is SYDVKM. The CDR3 is 15 residues long. Trimming at V came to 4 bases and at J to 2 bases, leaving 5 bases not matched to a gene. The CDR3 region has the DNA TGTGCCAGCAGTTCGGGACAGGGAGAGAACTATGGCTACACCTTC. Its translation is CASSSGQGENYGYTF.

The count of this clone is one. This sequence joins TRBV9 and TRBJ2-3; D is possibly TRBD1 (5 bases). Germline CDR1 SGDLS, CDR2 YYNGEE. V lost 0 bases, J lost 5 bases, and 10 bases lay in between. The CDR3 sequence is 14 residues long. This chain's CDR3 is CASSVGGRQDTQYF. The CDR3 bases are TGTGCCAGCAGCGTAGGGGGCCGGCAAGATACGCAGTATTTT.

The chain recombines TRBV20-1 with TRBJ2-5, with a tentative D call TRBD1 (6 bases). Germline V lookup: CDR1 DFQATT, CDR2 SNEGSKA (reference sequence). The length of the CDR3 is 11 residues. The DNA for the CDR3 is TGCAGCGCAACAGGGAGTGAGACCCAGTACTTC. Its translation: CSATGSETQYF.

The rearrangement joins TRBV29-1 to TRBJ2-7; 10 bases line up with TRBD2. J was trimmed by 9 bases and V by 4 bases; bases with no gene match: 9. This CDR3 has 13 amino acids. Per germline, CDR1 SQVTM and CDR2 ANQGSEA. The CDR3 protein is CSVGSGGPVGQYF. The CDR3 DNA is TGCAGCGTTGGTAGCGGGGGGCCCGTTGGGCAGTACTTC.

The gene calls are TRBV5-1 and TRBJ2-5; TRBD2 agrees at 11 bases. CDR3 size: 19 residues. Germline CDR1 reads SGHRS; CDR2 reads YFSETQ. V shed 0 bases and J 5 bases; nucleotides not matched to a gene: 15. Here the CDR3 DNA reads TGCGCCAGCAGCTTGGAGATGGGGGGACTAGCGGAGATCTGGGAGACCCAGTACTTC. It encodes CASSLEMGGLAEIWETQYF.

The rearrangement joins TRBV2 to TRBJ1-2; a possible D gene is TRBD1 (6 bases). The germline V gene encodes CDR1 SNHLY and CDR2 FYNNEI. Between the trimmed V and J ends, which lost 5 bases and 1 base, there was a span of 14 bases. This CDR3 region has 15 residues. The CDR3 sequence: CASSNRGRDNYGYTF. CDR3 DNA: TGTGCCAGCAGTAACCGGGGGCGAGATAACTATGGCTACACCTTC.

The chain links TRBV10-2 to TRBJ1-6; 7 bases are shared with TRBD1. The germline V gene encodes CDR1 WSHSY and CDR2 SAAADI. This CDR3 contains 17 residues. J was trimmed by 4 bases and V by 3 bases; bases with no gene match: 9. For the CDR3, the DNA is TGCGCCAGCAGTGACTTGGCAGGGGGGGCTTATAATTCACCCCTCCACTTT. The encoded protein is CASSDLAGGAYNSPLHF.